What follows are 19 T cell receptor beta chains derived from one specimen sequenced in a study of blood T cell repertoires in COVID-19. Sequencing used immunoSEQ multiplex PCR; TCRdb keeps in-frame clones, though not all of them. This table holds about 480,000 clones, 89% found once. Sequences were obtained from peripheral blood. The receptors were gathered from a man aged 18-30 years with COVID-19, enrolled during active disease.

Only one count was recorded for this clone. The chain employs TRBV15 and TRBJ1-1, with 8 bases aligning to TRBD1. Germline CDR1 LNHNV, CDR2 YYDKDF (reference sequence). The V segment lost 0 bases and the J segment 6 bases; nucleotides outside the gene matches: 12. The CDR3 is 17 amino acids. The CDR3 nucleotides read TGTGCCACCAGCAGAGATCTCCCCGGACAGGGATTCCCTGAAGCTTTCTTT. This codes for CATSRDLPGQGFPEAFF.

CDR3 residues: CASSFGRGGYTF. The CDR3 bases are TGTGCCAGCAGCTTTGGAAGGGGTGGCTACACCTTC. The gene calls are TRBV5-5 and TRBJ1-2; D possibly corresponds to TRBD1 (5 bases). CDR1 is SGHKS and CDR2 is YYEKEE in the germline V gene (reference sequence). There are 12 residues in the CDR3. Deletions cut 2 bases from V and 7 bases from J, with 9 bases between.

The rearrangement uses TRBV5-1 and TRBJ2-1; TRBD2 might be the D (6 bases). Per germline, CDR1 SGHRS and CDR2 YFSETQ. V lost 0 bases and J 8 bases, leaving 21 bases between the germline ends. The CDR3 has 17 amino acids. The CDR3 here is CASSLAPRWGEGDEQFF. CDR3 nucleotides: TGCGCCAGCAGCTTGGCCCCGCGGTGGGGGGAAGGTGATGAGCAGTTCTTC.

The chain combines TRBV4-1 with TRBJ1-1, with a possible D match to TRBD1 (6 bases). The CDR3 consists of 16 residues. Trimming shortened V by 3 bases and J by 2 bases, and 16 bases separated the two germline ends. Germline-derived CDR1 and CDR2 are MGHRA and YSYEKL. In nucleotides, the CDR3 is TGCGCCAGCAGCCAGGCGAGGGGGGGGATAAACACTGAAGCTTTCTTT. It yields the protein CASSQARGGINTEAFF.

DNA for the CDR3: TGTGCCAGCTCACTGGGGACACTCCCTTACTACGAGCAGTACTTC. Its translation: CASSLGTLPYYEQYF. The V gene is TRBV18, the J gene TRBJ2-7; the D gene is possibly TRBD1 (6 bases). The germline V and J ends were trimmed by 4 bases and 3 bases, with 16 bases remaining between them. CDR1 is KGHSH and CDR2 is LQKENI in the germline V gene. The CDR3 is 15 residues long.

This rearrangement joins TRBV3-1 (or the pseudogene TRBV3-2) to TRBJ2-7; D is undetermined. Germline V gene data show CDR1 as LGHDT and CDR2 as YNNKEL (reference sequence). V was shortened by 4 bases and J by 6 bases, with 10 bases between the two germline ends. The CDR3 sequence is 12 residues long. CDR3: CASSPLNGEQYF. The CDR3 nucleotides are TGTGCCAGCAGCCCGCTAAATGGCGAGCAGTACTTC.

The chain links TRBV7-9 to TRBJ1-2; a possible D gene is TRBD1 (5 bases). V lost 5 bases and J lost 6, with 10 bases in between. This CDR3 comprises 12 residues. Per germline, CDR1 SEHNR and CDR2 FQNEAQ (reference sequence). This CDR3 is CASSPRRDGYTF. The CDR3 nucleotides are TGTGCCAGCAGCCCGCGCAGGGATGGCTACACCTTC.

The V call is TRBV7-8, the J call TRBJ2-2, with 7 nucleotides matching TRBD1. There are 16 residues in the CDR3. The germline CDR1 and CDR2 sequences are SGHVS and FQNEAQ. V lost 2 bases, J lost 5 bases, and 8 bases stayed unmatched. The CDR3 protein is CASSLPRQGWTGELFF. The CDR3 region has the DNA TGTGCCAGCAGCTTACCGCGACAGGGATGGACCGGGGAGCTGTTTTTT.

This clone was seen once. The chain is built from TRBV29-1 and TRBJ1-1, with a tentative D call TRBD1 (6 bases). This CDR3 has 13 residues. The V end was cut by 7 bases, the J end by 4 bases, with 16 bases between. The germline gives CDR1 SQVTM, CDR2 ANQGSEA. DNA of the CDR3: TGCAGCGCACTCCGGGACACGGGCACTGAAGCTTTCTTT. Its translation is CSALRDTGTEAFF.

The rearrangement joins TRBV27 to TRBJ2-2, with D perhaps TRBD1 (6 bases). The CDR3 has 16 residues. V was shortened by 7 bases and J by 4 bases, with 19 bases between the two germline ends. The germline V gene has CDR1 MNHEY and CDR2 SMNVEV (reference sequence). The DNA for the CDR3 is TGTGCCAGCATCAGAACAGGGTGGTCGAGCACCGGGGAGCTGTTTTTT. It translates to CASIRTGWSSTGELFF.

The chain is built from TRBV7-9 and TRBJ2-5, with 7 bases aligning to TRBD1. The CDR3 spans 14 residues. The V gene end was trimmed by 5 bases and the J gene end by 4 bases; junction bases not matched to a gene: 7. CDR1 and CDR2 (germline): SEHNR, FQNEAQ (reference sequence). CDR3 sequence (DNA): TGTGCCAGCAGCAGCCTACAGGGGCGAGAGACCCAGTACTTC. Encoded protein: CASSSLQGRETQYF.

The chain employs TRBV7-8 and TRBJ2-2, with D possibly being TRBD1 (5 bases). V dropped 3 bases and J dropped 2 bases, with 10 bases sitting between them. The CDR3 is made up of 15 amino acids. Germline-derived CDR1 and CDR2 are SGHVS and FQNEAQ. CDR3 coding DNA: TGTGCCAGCAGCTTTGGGGCTGCTAACACCGGGGAGCTGTTTTTT. It codes for CASSFGAANTGELFF.

The J gene is TRBJ2-1, the V gene TRBV4-1; D gene uncertain. Germline V lookup: CDR1 MGHRA, CDR2 YSYEKL. The CDR3 has 13 residues. V shed 4 bases and J shed 4 bases, with 8 bases lying between them. The CDR3 here is CASSPQIYNEQFF. The CDR3 region has the DNA TGCGCCAGCAGCCCACAGATATACAATGAGCAGTTCTTC.

The rearrangement joins TRBV5-1 to TRBJ1-2, with a possible D match to TRBD1 (5 bases). The germline gives CDR1 SGHRS, CDR2 YFSETQ. V lost 4 bases to trimming and J lost 2 bases, with 15 bases between them. CDR3 length: 15 residues. Written as DNA, the CDR3 is TGCGCCAGCAGCCCGGGCGGGGGACGAAACTATGGCTACACCTTC. Its protein is CASSPGGGRNYGYTF.

This clone was found a few times. The chain joins TRBV6-4 to TRBJ2-1, with TRBD2 identical over 7 bases. CDR3 length: 14 amino acids. V lost 3 bases to trimming and J lost 8 bases; unmatched junction nucleotides: 7. Germline CDR1 MRHNA, CDR2 SNTAGT. The CDR3 DNA reads TGTGCCAGCAGTGAAAAAGGCGGGAGAGATGAGCAGTTCTTC. It encodes CASSEKGGRDEQFF.

V is TRBV7-9 and J is TRBJ2-7, with TRBD1 matching over 9 bases. CDR1 is SEHNR and CDR2 is FQNEAQ in the germline V gene (reference sequence). Trimming took 1 base from V and 7 from J; bases not matched to a gene: 2. CDR3 length equals 13 residues. This chain's CDR3 is CASSLDRGREQYF. In nucleotides, the CDR3 is TGTGCCAGCAGCTTAGACAGGGGGCGGGAGCAGTACTTC.

The sample holds one count of this clone. CDR3 sequence (DNA): TGTGCCAGTAGTAGCAGGACAGGAAATGAAAAACTGTTTTTT. Translated, it gives CASSSRTGNEKLFF. This rearrangement joins TRBV19 to TRBJ1-4; TRBD1 matches 7 bases. After removal of 4 bases from V and 5 bases from J, the junction contained 4 bases not matched to a gene. CDR3 size: 14 residues. Germline loops: CDR1 LNHDA, CDR2 SQIVND (reference sequence). Filled out from reference TRBV19 and TRBJ1-4, the complete variable domain reads DGGITQSPKYLFRKEGQNVTLSCEQNLNHDAMYWYRQDPGQGLRLIYYSQIVNDFQKGDIAEGYSVSREKKESFPLTVTSAQKNPTAFYLCASSSRTGNEKLFFGSGTQLSVL.

The chain is built from TRBV6-5 and TRBJ2-7, with D possibly TRBD2 on 6 matching bases. The CDR3 consists of 15 residues. V was trimmed by 6 bases and J by 0 bases, leaving 15 bases between them. Germline loops: CDR1 MNHEY, CDR2 SVGAGI. DNA for the CDR3: TGTGCCAGCAGCCCCAGTCGGGGGAGCTCCTACGAGCAGTACTTC. It encodes CASSPSRGSSYEQYF.

A few counts support this clone. The rearrangement uses TRBV5-1 and TRBJ1-5; D may be TRBD1 (6 bases). Germline-derived CDR1 and CDR2 are SGHRS and YFSETQ. V lost 1 base to trimming and J lost 5 bases, with 13 bases between them. The CDR3 runs 15 residues. As DNA, the CDR3 is TGCGCCAGCAGCTTGACAGGGTCGCCTTATCAGCCCCAGCATTTT. Its translation: CASSLTGSPYQPQHF.